This record concerns one TCR beta chain sequence. These data belong to a study of blood T cell repertoires in COVID-19. Clinical histories supplied by participants themselves formed the basis of cohort assignment. The germline V gene has CDR1 SGHNT and CDR2 YENEEA. There are 16 residues in the CDR3. V was pared by 5 bases and J by 2 bases, with 18 bases between. The repertoire was sequenced with immunoSEQ multiplex PCR; TCRdb's copy has only in-frame clones and lacks some. This sample has 200,000 to 250,000 clones, with about four fifths found just once. The rearrangement joins TRBV11-3 to TRBJ1-1; tentative D call: TRBD1 (5 bases). Sample: PBMCs or T cells enriched from blood (not recorded which). The source is a woman in her 40s who had recovered from COVID-19. CDR3 in DNA: TGTGCCAGCAGCCTAGGGGCGGGGCGGGGAAACACTGAAGCTTTCTTT. Its protein product is CASSLGAGRGNTEAFF.